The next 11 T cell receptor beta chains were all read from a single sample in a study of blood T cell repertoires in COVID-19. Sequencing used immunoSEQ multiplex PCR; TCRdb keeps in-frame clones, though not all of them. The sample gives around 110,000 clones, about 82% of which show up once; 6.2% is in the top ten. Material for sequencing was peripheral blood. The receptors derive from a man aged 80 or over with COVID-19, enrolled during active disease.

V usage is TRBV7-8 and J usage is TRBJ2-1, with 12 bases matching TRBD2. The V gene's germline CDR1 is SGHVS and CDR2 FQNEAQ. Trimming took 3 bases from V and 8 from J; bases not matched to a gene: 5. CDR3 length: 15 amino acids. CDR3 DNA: TGTGCCAGCAGCTTCCCGACTAGCGGGAGATATGAGCAGTTCTTC. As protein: CASSFPTSGRYEQFF. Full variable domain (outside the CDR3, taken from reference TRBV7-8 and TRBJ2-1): GAGVSQSPRYKVAKRGQDVALRCDPISGHVSLFWYQQALGQGPEFLTYFQNEAQLDKSGLPSDRFFAERPEGSVSTLKIQRTQQEDSAVYLCASSFPTSGRYEQFFGPGTRLTVL.

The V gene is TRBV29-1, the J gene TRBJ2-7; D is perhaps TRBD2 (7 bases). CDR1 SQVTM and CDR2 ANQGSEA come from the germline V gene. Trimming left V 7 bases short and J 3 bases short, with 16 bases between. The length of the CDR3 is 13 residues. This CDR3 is CSGGGGQGYEQYF. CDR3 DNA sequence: TGCAGCGGGGGGGGCGGTCAGGGCTACGAGCAGTACTTC.

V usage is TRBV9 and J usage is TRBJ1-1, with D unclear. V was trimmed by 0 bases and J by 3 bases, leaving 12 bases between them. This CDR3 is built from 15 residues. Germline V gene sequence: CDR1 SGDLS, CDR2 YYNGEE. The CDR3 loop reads CASSVGGRTDTEAFF. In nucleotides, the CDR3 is TGTGCCAGCAGCGTAGGAGGGAGGACTGACACTGAAGCTTTCTTT.

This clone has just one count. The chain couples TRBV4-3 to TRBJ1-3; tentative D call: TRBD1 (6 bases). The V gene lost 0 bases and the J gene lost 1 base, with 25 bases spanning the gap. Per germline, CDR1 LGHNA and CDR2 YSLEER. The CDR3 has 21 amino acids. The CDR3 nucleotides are TGCGCCAGCAGCCAAGAGAGGGGGGGAGGGCCTGGTTCTGAATCTGGAAACACCATATATTTT. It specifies CASSQERGGGPGSESGNTIYF.

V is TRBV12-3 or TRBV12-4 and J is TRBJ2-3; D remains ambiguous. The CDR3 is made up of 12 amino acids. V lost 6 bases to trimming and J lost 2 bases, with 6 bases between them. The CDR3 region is CASRSATDTQYF. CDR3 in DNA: TGTGCCAGCAGGAGCGCCACAGATACGCAGTATTTT.

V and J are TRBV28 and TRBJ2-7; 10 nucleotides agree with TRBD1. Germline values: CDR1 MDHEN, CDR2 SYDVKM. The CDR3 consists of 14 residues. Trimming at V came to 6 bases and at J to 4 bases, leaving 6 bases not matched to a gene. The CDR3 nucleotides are TGTGCCAGCAGCATGACAGGGGGCGAATACGAGCAGTACTTC. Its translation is CASSMTGGEYEQYF.

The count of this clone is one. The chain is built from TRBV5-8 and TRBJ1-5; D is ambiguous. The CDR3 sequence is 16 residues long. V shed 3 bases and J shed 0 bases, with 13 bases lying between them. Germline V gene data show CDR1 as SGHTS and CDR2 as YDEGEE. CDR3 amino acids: CASSSDLDYSNQPQHF. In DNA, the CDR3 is TGTGCCAGCAGCTCCGATCTGGACTATAGCAATCAGCCCCAGCATTTT.

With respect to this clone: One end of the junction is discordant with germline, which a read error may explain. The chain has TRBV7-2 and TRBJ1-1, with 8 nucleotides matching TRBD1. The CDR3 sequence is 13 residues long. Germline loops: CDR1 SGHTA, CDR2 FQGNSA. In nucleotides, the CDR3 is TGTGCCAGCAGTTTAGACAGGGGAGCTGAAGCTTTCTTT. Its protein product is CASSLDRGAEAFF.

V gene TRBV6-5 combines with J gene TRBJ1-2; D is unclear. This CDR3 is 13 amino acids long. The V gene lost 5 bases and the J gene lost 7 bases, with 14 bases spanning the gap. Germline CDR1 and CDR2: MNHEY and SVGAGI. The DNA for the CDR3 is TGTGCCAGCAGTCCCCGGGTAGAGGGTGGCTACACCTTC. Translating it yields CASSPRVEGGYTF.

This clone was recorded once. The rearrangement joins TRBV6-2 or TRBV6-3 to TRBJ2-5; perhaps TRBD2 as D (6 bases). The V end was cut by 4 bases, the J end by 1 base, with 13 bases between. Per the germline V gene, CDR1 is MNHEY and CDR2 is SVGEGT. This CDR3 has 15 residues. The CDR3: CASSSSGGAQETQYF. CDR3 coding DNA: TGTGCCAGCAGTTCTAGTGGCGGGGCCCAAGAGACCCAGTACTTC.

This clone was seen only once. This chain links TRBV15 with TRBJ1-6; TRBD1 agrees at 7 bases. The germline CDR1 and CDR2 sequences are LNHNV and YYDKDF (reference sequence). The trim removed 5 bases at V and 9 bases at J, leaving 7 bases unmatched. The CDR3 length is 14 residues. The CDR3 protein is CATSERQGFSPLHF. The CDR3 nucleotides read TGTGCCACCAGCGAAAGACAGGGCTTTTCACCCCTCCACTTT.